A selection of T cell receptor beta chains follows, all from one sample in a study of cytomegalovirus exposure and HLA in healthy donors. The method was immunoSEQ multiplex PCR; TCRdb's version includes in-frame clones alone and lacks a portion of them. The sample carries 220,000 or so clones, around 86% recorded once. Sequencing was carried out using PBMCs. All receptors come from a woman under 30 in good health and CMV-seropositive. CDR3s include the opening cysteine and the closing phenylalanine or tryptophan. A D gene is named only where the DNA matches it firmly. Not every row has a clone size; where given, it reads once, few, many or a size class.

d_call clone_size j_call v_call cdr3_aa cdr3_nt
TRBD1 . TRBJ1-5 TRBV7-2 CASSFLDRDNQPQHF TGTGCCAGCAGCTTCCTGGACAGGGATAATCAGCCCCAGCATTTT
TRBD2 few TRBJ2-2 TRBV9 CASSGGTSGTGELFF TGTGCCAGCAGCGGAGGGACTAGCGGTACCGGGGAGCTGTTTTTT
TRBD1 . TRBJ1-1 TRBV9 CASSAGTGVTEAFF TGTGCCAGCAGCGCCGGGACAGGGGTCACTGAAGCTTTCTTT
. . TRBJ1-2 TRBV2 CASSPYRANYGYTF TGTGCCAGCAGTCCCTACAGGGCTAACTATGGCTACACCTTC
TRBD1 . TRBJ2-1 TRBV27 CASSSQGAAYNEQFF TGTGCCAGCAGTTCACAGGGGGCCGCCTACAATGAGCAGTTCTTC
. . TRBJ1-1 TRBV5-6 CASSPQRKILNTEAFF TGTGCCAGCAGCCCACAAAGAAAGATATTGAACACTGAAGCTTTCTTT
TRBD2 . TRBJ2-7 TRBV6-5 CASGSGRPSSYEQYF TGTGCCAGCGGAAGCGGGAGGCCCTCCTCCTACGAGCAGTACTTC
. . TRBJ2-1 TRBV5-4 CASSELTRSDEQFF TGTGCCAGCAGCGAACTTACTAGAAGCGATGAGCAGTTCTTC
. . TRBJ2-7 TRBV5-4 CASSSRDSSYEQYF TGTGCCAGCAGCTCCCGGGACTCCTCCTACGAGCAGTACTTC
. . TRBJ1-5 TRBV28 CASSSVRQALSNQPQHF TGTGCCAGCAGTTCGGTAAGACAGGCTCTTAGCAATCAGCCCCAGCATTTT
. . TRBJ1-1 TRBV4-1 CASSQVLFRTDRNTEAFF TGCGCCAGCAGCCAAGTTTTATTCAGGACAGACAGGAACACTGAAGCTTTCTTT
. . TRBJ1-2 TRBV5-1 CASSSDPQGGYTF TGCGCCAGCAGCTCCGACCCACAGGGTGGCTACACCTTC
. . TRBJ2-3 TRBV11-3 CASSPGPGDTQYF TGTGCCAGCAGCCCAGGCCCCGGAGATACGCAGTATTTT
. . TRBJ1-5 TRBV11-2 CASSLTGWGGPQHF TGTGCCAGCAGCTTAACGGGTTGGGGGGGGCCCCAGCATTTT
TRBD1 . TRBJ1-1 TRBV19 CASSIAGQAEAFF TGTGCCAGTAGTATCGCGGGACAGGCGGAAGCTTTCTTT
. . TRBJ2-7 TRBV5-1 CASSGTGPVEQYF TGCGCCAGCAGCGGCACAGGGCCAGTCGAGCAGTACTTC
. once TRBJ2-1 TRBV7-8 CASSLTTGQPQFF TGTGCCAGCAGCCTAACCACCGGACAGCCTCAGTTCTTC
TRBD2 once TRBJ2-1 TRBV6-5 CASSSSGVTYNEQFF TGTGCCAGCAGCTCTAGCGGGGTCACCTACAATGAGCAGTTCTTC
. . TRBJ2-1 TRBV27 CASSASRKGEQFF TGTGCCAGCAGTGCCTCCAGGAAAGGTGAGCAGTTCTTC
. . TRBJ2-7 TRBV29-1 CSVQTRDEQYF TGCAGCGTCCAGACAAGAGACGAGCAGTACTTC
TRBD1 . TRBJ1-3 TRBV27 CASSLQGARGNTIYF TGTGCCAGCAGCCTACAGGGGGCAAGGGGAAACACCATATATTTT
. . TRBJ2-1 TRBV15 CATARGSSYNEQFF TGTGCCACAGCGCGGGGTAGCTCCTACAATGAGCAGTTCTTC
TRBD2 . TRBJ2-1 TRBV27 CASSSGPGLAGANEQFF TGTGCCAGCAGTTCGGGTCCGGGACTAGCGGGAGCTAATGAGCAGTTCTTC
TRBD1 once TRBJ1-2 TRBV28 CASSLSGRGRAYTF TGTGCCAGCAGTTTATCTGGCAGGGGGCGAGCCTACACCTTC
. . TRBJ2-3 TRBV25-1 CASSVGTGAGTDTQYF TGTGCCAGCAGTGTAGGCACGGGAGCTGGGACAGATACGCAGTATTTT
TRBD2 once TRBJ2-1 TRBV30 CASGLAGGPDEQFF TGTGCTTCAGGACTAGCGGGAGGGCCTGATGAGCAGTTCTTC
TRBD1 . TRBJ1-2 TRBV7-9 CASSYPLRTGEGYTF TGTGCCAGCAGCTACCCCCTTAGGACAGGGGAAGGCTACACCTTC
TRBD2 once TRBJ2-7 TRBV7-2 CASSFGLAGYEQYF TGTGCCAGCAGCTTTGGTCTAGCGGGCTACGAGCAGTACTTC
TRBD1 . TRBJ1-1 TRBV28 CASRYRGKTEAFF TGTGCCAGCAGGTACAGGGGTAAGACTGAAGCTTTCTTT
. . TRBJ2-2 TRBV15 CATSRDYNGRVTGELFF TGTGCCACCAGCAGAGATTATAACGGCAGGGTCACCGGGGAGCTGTTTTTT
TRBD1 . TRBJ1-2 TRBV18 CASSLDRAYGYTF TGTGCCAGCTCACTGGACAGGGCCTATGGCTACACCTTC
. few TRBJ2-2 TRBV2 CASSLENTGELFF TGTGCCAGCAGCTTAGAGAACACCGGGGAGCTGTTTTTT
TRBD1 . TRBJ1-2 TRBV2 CASRTPGGTYGYTF TGTGCCAGCAGGACACCAGGGGGCACCTATGGCTACACCTTC
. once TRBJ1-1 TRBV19 CASSSTTATEAFF TGTGCCAGTAGTTCAACGACAGCCACTGAAGCTTTCTTT
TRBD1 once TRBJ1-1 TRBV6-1 CASSEDARTGLNTEAFF TGTGCCAGCAGTGAAGACGCTAGGACAGGATTGAACACTGAAGCTTTCTTT
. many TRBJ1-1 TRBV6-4 CASSDSETGGTEAFF TGTGCCAGCAGTGACTCGGAGACCGGGGGCACTGAAGCTTTCTTT
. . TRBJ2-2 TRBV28 CASSLRGSGELFF TGTGCCAGCAGTTTAAGAGGGTCCGGGGAGCTGTTTTTT
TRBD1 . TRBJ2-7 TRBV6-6 CASSHRGASYEQYF TGTGCCAGCAGCCACAGGGGGGCCTCCTACGAGCAGTACTTC
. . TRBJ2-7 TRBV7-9 CASSQGAYEQYF TGTGCCAGCAGCCAAGGGGCCTACGAGCAGTACTTC
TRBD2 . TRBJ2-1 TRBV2 CATVPGGSSYNEQFF TGTGCCACAGTGCCGGGAGGAAGCTCCTACAATGAGCAGTTCTTC
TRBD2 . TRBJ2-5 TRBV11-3 CASSRGTSGQETQYF TGTGCCAGCAGCCGAGGGACTAGCGGTCAAGAGACCCAGTACTTC
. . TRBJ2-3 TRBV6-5 CASSYLAHTDTQYF TGTGCCAGCAGTTATCTAGCGCACACAGATACGCAGTATTTT
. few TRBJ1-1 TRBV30 CAWRFGGTEAFF TGTGCCTGGAGATTCGGGGGCACTGAAGCTTTCTTT
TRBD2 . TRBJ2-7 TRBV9 CASSALAESSYEQYF TGTGCCAGCAGCGCACTAGCGGAAAGCTCCTACGAGCAGTACTTC
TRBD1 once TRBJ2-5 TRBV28 CASSFPGTGMETQYF TGTGCCAGCAGCTTCCCCGGGACAGGGATGGAGACCCAGTACTTC
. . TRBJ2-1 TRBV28 CASSLYLASYNEQFF TGTGCCAGCAGTTTATACCTAGCCTCCTACAATGAGCAGTTCTTC
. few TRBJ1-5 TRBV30 CAWTVRGGGQPQHF TGTGCCTGGACCGTCCGGGGGGGAGGTCAGCCCCAGCATTTT
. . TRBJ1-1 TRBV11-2 CASSLARGNTEAFF TGTGCCAGCAGCTTAGCCAGGGGGAACACTGAAGCTTTCTTT
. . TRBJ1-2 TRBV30 CASAGGLSYTF TGTGCCTCCGCGGGGGGGCTAAGCTACACCTTC
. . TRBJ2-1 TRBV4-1 CASSQGGRGYNEQFF TGCGCCAGCAGCCAAGGGGGCAGGGGCTACAATGAGCAGTTCTTC
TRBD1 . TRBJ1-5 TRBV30 CAWSGTDRGSMGNQPQHF TGTGCCTGGAGTGGTACGGACAGGGGTTCCATGGGCAATCAGCCCCAGCATTTT
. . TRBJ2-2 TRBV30 CAWSGTIRTGELFF TGTGCCTGGAGTGGGACTATCCGAACCGGGGAGCTGTTTTTT
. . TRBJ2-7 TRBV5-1 CASRMGATQATYEQYF TGCGCCAGCCGCATGGGGGCGACCCAGGCCACCTACGAGCAGTACTTC
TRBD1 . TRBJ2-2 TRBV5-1 CASSLQGSNTGELFF TGCGCCAGCAGCCTACAGGGGTCGAACACCGGGGAGCTGTTTTTT
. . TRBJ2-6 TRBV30 CACSWTATSSGANVLTF TGTGCCTGTTCTTGGACAGCTACGAGCTCTGGGGCCAACGTCCTGACTTTC
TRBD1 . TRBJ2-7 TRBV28 CASSLLGTGTYEQYF TGTGCCAGCAGTTTACTAGGGACAGGAACCTACGAGCAGTACTTC
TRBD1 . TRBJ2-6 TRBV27 CASSWTGGTSGANVLTF TGTGCCAGCAGTTGGACAGGGGGGACCTCTGGGGCCAACGTCCTGACTTTC